This passage covers 27 T cell receptor beta chains from one sample sequenced in a study of blood T cell repertoires in COVID-19. TCRdb's copy holds only in-frame clones and misses some; the assay was immunoSEQ multiplex PCR. The sample includes 350,000 to 400,000 clones, more than 75% of them seen just once. Sequencing was done on a sample of PBMCs or T cells enriched from blood (not recorded which). Receptor source: a woman younger than 30 who had recovered from COVID-19.

This chain links TRBV14 with TRBJ1-3; tentative D call: TRBD1 (5 bases). The germline CDR1 and CDR2 sequences are SGHDN and FVKESK. The CDR3 is 14 residues long. V shed 1 base and J shed 4 bases, with 8 bases lying between them. This CDR3 reads CASSQGGWGNTIYF. CDR3 sequence (DNA): TGTGCCAGCAGCCAAGGGGGCTGGGGAAACACCATATATTTT.

This clone was seen a few times. The chain employs TRBV2 and TRBJ2-1; no firm D call. Germline V gene data show CDR1 as SNHLY and CDR2 as FYNNEI. The CDR3 is made up of 14 amino acids. Trimming left V 1 base short and J 8 bases short, with 12 bases between. The CDR3 sequence is CASSEVAMADEQFF. The CDR3 DNA follows: TGTGCCAGCAGTGAAGTGGCCATGGCAGATGAGCAGTTCTTC.

The chain links TRBV11-2 to TRBJ1-1, with unresolved D. Germline lookup yields CDR1 SGHAT and CDR2 FQNNGV. There are 12 residues in the CDR3. The V and J ends lost 5 bases and 1 base respectively, with 5 bases between them. The CDR3, as DNA: TGTGCCAGCAGCCTTAAGAACACTGAAGCTTTCTTT. Amino acids: CASSLKNTEAFF. The whole variable domain, filled in from reference TRBV11-2 and TRBJ1-1, reads EAGVAQSPRYKIIEKRQSVAFWCNPISGHATLYWYQQILGQGPKLLIQFQNNGVVDDSQLPKDRFSAERLKGVDSTLKIQPAKLEDSAVYLCASSLKNTEAFFGQGTRLTVV.

The J gene is TRBJ2-5, the V gene TRBV29-1, with D possibly TRBD1 on 7 matching bases. CDR1 is SQVTM, CDR2 ANQGSEA, per germline. The CDR3 covers 13 residues. V gave up 3 bases and J gave up 10 bases, with 18 bases separating them. The CDR3 loop reads CSVDRQGGISQYF. The CDR3 DNA is TGCAGCGTTGATAGGCAGGGGGGTATAAGCCAGTACTTC.

V is TRBV7-2 and J is TRBJ1-6, with D possibly matching TRBD1 (5 bases). Trimming stripped 1 base from V and 6 bases from J, with 19 bases between. The CDR3 totals 18 residues. Germline V gene lookup returns CDR1 SGHTA and CDR2 FQGNSA. CDR3 bases: TGTGCCAGCAGCTTAGGGTTGTGGGGCAGCTACCTTAATTCACCCCTCCACTTT. Amino acid sequence: CASSLGLWGSYLNSPLHF. Supplemented by reference TRBV7-2 and TRBJ1-6, the full variable domain reads GAGVSQSPSNKVTEKGKDVELRCDPISGHTALYWYRQSLGQGLEFLIYFQGNSAPDKSGLPSDRFSAERTGGSVSTLTIQRTQQEDSAVYLCASSLGLWGSYLNSPLHFGNGTRLTVT.

This rearrangement joins TRBV5-1 to TRBJ1-4; the D gene is possibly TRBD1 (6 bases). V shed 0 bases and J shed 8 bases, with 14 bases lying between them. CDR1 is SGHRS and CDR2 is YFSETQ in the germline V gene. This CDR3 contains 15 residues. For the CDR3, the DNA is TGCGCCAGCAGCTTGGCGGGGCGGGGGGGCGAAAAACTGTTTTTT. It specifies CASSLAGRGGEKLFF.

The chain is built from TRBV5-5 and TRBJ1-5; weak D call: TRBD1 (6 bases). The CDR3 is 15 amino acids. Trimming shortened V by 4 bases and J by 4 bases, and 15 bases separated the two germline ends. Germline-derived CDR1 and CDR2 are SGHKS and YYEKEE (reference sequence). CDR3 DNA: TGTGCCAGCAGCCGGACCGGGACAAATAATCAGCCCCAGCATTTT. Translation: CASSRTGTNNQPQHF. Full variable domain (outside the CDR3, taken from reference TRBV5-5 and TRBJ1-5): DAGVTQSPTHLIKTRGQQVTLRCSPISGHKSVSWYQQVLGQGPQFIFQYYEKEERGRGNFPDRFSARQFPNYSSELNVNALLLGDSALYLCASSRTGTNNQPQHFGDGTRLSIL.

V gene TRBV29-1 combines with J gene TRBJ2-5; D call uncertain. Trimming cost V 1 base and J 3 bases, with 6 bases left between them. The CDR3 spans 12 residues. Germline V gene data show CDR1 as SQVTM and CDR2 as ANQGSEA. CDR3 in amino acids: CSVEAPEETQYF. The CDR3 coding sequence is TGCAGCGTTGAAGCCCCGGAAGAGACCCAGTACTTC. The complete variable domain, with remaining parts taken from reference TRBV29-1 and TRBJ2-5, reads SAVISQKPSRDICQRGTSLTIQCQVDSQVTMMFWYRQQPGQSLTLIATANQGSEATYESGFVIDKFPISRPNLTFSTLTVSNMSPEDSSIYLCSVEAPEETQYFGPGTRLLVL.

This chain joins TRBV5-1 and TRBJ1-2; 9 nucleotides agree with TRBD1. From germline, CDR1 is SGHRS and CDR2 YFSETQ. With V trimmed by 0 bases and J by 7 bases, 10 bases remained unmatched. The CDR3 consists of 16 residues. In DNA form, the CDR3 reads TGCGCCAGCAGCTTGGCGGGGGGACAGGGAGTTTTTGGCTACACCTTC. This translates into CASSLAGGQGVFGYTF.

This clone was seen a few times. The V and J genes are TRBV7-9 and TRBJ1-4; D gene ambiguous. The germline CDR1 and CDR2 sequences are SEHNR and FQNEAQ (reference sequence). The CDR3 totals 13 residues. V lost 4 bases and J lost 6, with 9 bases in between. In DNA form, the CDR3 reads TGTGCCAGCAGCTGGGGAGGCGATGAAAAACTGTTTTTT. Protein product: CASSWGGDEKLFF.

This clone was counted between two and nine times. In DNA, the CDR3 is TGTGCCAGCAGCGTAGGGAAAACTGGGAGGGGAGGGAATTCACCCCTCCACTTT. Protein product: CASSVGKTGRGGNSPLHF. This chain uses TRBV9 with TRBJ1-6; D perhaps matches TRBD1 (5 bases). The CDR3 runs to 18 residues. Looked up from germline, CDR1 is SGDLS and CDR2 is YYNGEE. V lost 0 bases, J lost 7 bases, and 20 bases lay in between.

V usage is TRBV11-3 and J usage is TRBJ2-1, with 8 nucleotides matching TRBD1. The germline V gene encodes CDR1 SGHNT and CDR2 YENEEA. The CDR3 is 20 amino acids. J gave up 2 bases and V 5 bases, and 20 bases lay outside the gene matches. CDR3 bases: TGTGCCAGCAGCGCCGGACAGGGTGGGACCCCGAGCGGCGCCTACAATGAGCAGTTCTTC. This translates into CASSAGQGGTPSGAYNEQFF.

The chain employs TRBV6-5 and TRBJ2-7, with D unresolved. Germline CDR1 reads MNHEY; CDR2 reads SVGAGI. The CDR3 length is 13 residues. Trimming cost V 6 bases and J 5 bases, with 14 bases left between them. The CDR3 nucleotides are TGTGCCAGCAGAGTGGCAGAAGCGAACGAGCAGTACTTC. Its translation is CASRVAEANEQYF.

This rearrangement joins TRBV27 to TRBJ2-7; 7 bases agree with TRBD1. This CDR3 spans 16 amino acids. With V trimmed by 0 bases and J by 3 bases, 8 bases remained unmatched. From germline, CDR1 is MNHEY and CDR2 SMNVEV (reference sequence). The CDR3 loop reads CASSLSSYRGLYEQYF. As DNA, the CDR3 is TGTGCCAGCAGTTTATCGTCTTACAGGGGCCTCTACGAGCAGTACTTC.

This clone turned up a few times. Other DNA variants within this sample encode the same CDR3. This chain uses TRBV7-3 with TRBJ1-1, with TRBD1 matching 7 bases. This CDR3 comprises 14 residues. Germline loops: CDR1 SGHTA, CDR2 FQGTGA. J lost 1 base, V lost 5 bases, and 4 bases had no gene match. The DNA for the CDR3 is TGTGCCAGCAGCCCAGGGGGTCCGAACACTGAAGCTTTCTTT. Translating it yields CASSPGGPNTEAFF.

The rearrangement links TRBV24-1 to TRBJ1-6; 9 positions match TRBD1. This CDR3 spans 18 amino acids. V trimming: 4 bases; J trimming: 1 base; junction bases outside the gene matches: 7. Germline V gene data show CDR1 as KGHDR and CDR2 as SFDVKD. CDR3 amino acids: CATSDKQGARSYNSPLHF. CDR3 sequence (DNA): TGTGCCACCAGTGACAAACAGGGGGCGCGTTCCTATAATTCACCCCTCCACTTT.

This rearrangement joins TRBV30 to TRBJ1-6; 8 bases fit TRBD1. The length of the CDR3 is 16 residues. Germline V gene lookup returns CDR1 GTSNPN and CDR2 SVGIG (reference sequence). V trimming: 5 bases; J trimming: 7 bases; junction bases outside the gene matches: 13. CDR3 DNA sequence: TGTGCCTGGGGGGGCAGGGGGCGAATCTGGAATTCACCCCTCCACTTT. It translates to CAWGGRGRIWNSPLHF. Together with reference TRBV30 and TRBJ1-6, the CDR3 gives the full variable domain: SQTIHQWPATLVQPVGSPLSLECTVEGTSNPNLYWYRQAAGRGLQLLFYSVGIGQISSEVPQNLSASRPQDRQFILSSKKLLLSDSGFYLCAWGGRGRIWNSPLHFGNGTRLTVT.

The rearrangement links TRBV2 to TRBJ1-1, with D possibly matching TRBD1 (5 bases). Germline V lookup: CDR1 SNHLY, CDR2 FYNNEI. Trimming left V 3 bases short and J 2 bases short, with 10 bases between. The CDR3 has 14 residues. DNA of the CDR3: TGTGCCAGCAGTGACCGGGACTTTAACACTGAAGCTTTCTTT. Translation: CASSDRDFNTEAFF. The full variable domain, in which reference TRBV2 and TRBJ1-1 provide the parts outside the CDR3, is EPEVTQTPSHQVTQMGQEVILRCVPISNHLYFYWYRQILGQKVEFLVSFYNNEISEKSEIFDDQFSVERPDGSNFTLKIRSTKLEDSAMYFCASSDRDFNTEAFFGQGTRLTVV.

The V call is TRBV6-6, the J call TRBJ1-3; D unclear. Deletions cut 0 bases from V and 6 bases from J, with 12 bases between. Per the germline V gene, CDR1 is MNHNY and CDR2 is SVGAGI (reference sequence). The CDR3 length is 15 residues. CDR3 bases: TGTGCCAGCAGTTACTCGAGCTTTCCCCAAAACACCATATATTTT. Encoded protein: CASSYSSFPQNTIYF.

The chain recombines TRBV2 with TRBJ1-5, with 9 bases fitting TRBD1. The CDR3 has 15 amino acids. Germline values: CDR1 SNHLY, CDR2 FYNNEI. Germline trimming cut 5 bases from V and 6 bases from J; bases unmatched to any gene: 8. The CDR3 bases are TGTGCCAGCAGTAGGACACAGGGGGCTGGTCAGCCCCAGCATTTT. Encoded protein: CASSRTQGAGQPQHF.

V and J are TRBV4-1 and TRBJ2-4; the D gene is possibly TRBD2 (8 bases). The CDR3 is 17 amino acids. The germline V and J ends were trimmed by 1 base and 2 bases, with 15 bases remaining between them. CDR1 is MGHRA, CDR2 YSYEKL, per germline. The CDR3 region is CASSQAGGTVTKNIQYF. The DNA for the CDR3 is TGCGCCAGCAGCCAAGCGGGGGGGACAGTTACCAAAAACATTCAGTACTTC.

The J gene is TRBJ1-2, the V gene TRBV10-3; D not certain. The CDR3 loop spans 14 amino acids. Trimming stripped 3 bases from V and 2 bases from J, with 10 bases between. From germline, CDR1 is ENHRY and CDR2 SYGVKD. CDR3 loop: CAISEMGANYGYTF. For the CDR3, the DNA is TGTGCCATCAGTGAAATGGGAGCCAACTATGGCTACACCTTC.

This sequence joins TRBV19 and TRBJ1-1, with 7 bases fitting TRBD1. The germline CDR1 and CDR2 sequences are LNHDA and SQIVND (reference sequence). This CDR3 spans 12 amino acids. V lost 8 bases to trimming and J lost 7 bases; unmatched junction nucleotides: 7. Written as DNA, the CDR3 is TGTGCCAGTCGAGGTAGGGACAGTGAAGCTTTCTTT. Translating gives CASRGRDSEAFF.

The genes are TRBV9 and TRBJ2-1; 11 bases are a match to TRBD2. The germline gives CDR1 SGDLS, CDR2 YYNGEE. The CDR3 length is 15 residues. The V segment lost 2 bases and the J segment 4 bases; nucleotides outside the gene matches: 2. The CDR3 spells CASSVGLAEYNEQFF. CDR3 in DNA: TGTGCCAGCAGCGTGGGACTAGCGGAATACAATGAGCAGTTCTTC.

This clone showed up many times. V gene TRBV7-3 combines with J gene TRBJ1-2; D remains ambiguous. Germline CDR1 reads SGHTA; CDR2 reads FQGTGA. The CDR3 contains 15 residues. V was cut by 5 bases and J by 0 bases, with 13 bases left in between. CDR3 sequence: CASSLQRGPNYGYTF. DNA for the CDR3: TGTGCCAGCAGCCTCCAAAGAGGTCCTAACTATGGCTACACCTTC.

The J gene is TRBJ2-5, the V gene TRBV19; 13 nucleotides line up with TRBD2. V dropped 5 bases and J dropped 5; count of bases not matched to a gene: 5. The CDR3 consists of 15 residues. CDR1 is LNHDA and CDR2 is SQIVND in the germline V gene (reference sequence). The CDR3 here is CASSRTSGGGETQYF. The DNA for the CDR3 is TGTGCCAGTAGTCGGACTAGCGGGGGTGGGGAGACCCAGTACTTC.

J is TRBJ2-2 and V is TRBV19; D remains ambiguous. Germline CDR1 LNHDA, CDR2 SQIVND (reference sequence). The CDR3 sequence is 15 residues long. V dropped 5 bases and J dropped 0 bases, with 10 bases sitting between them. The CDR3 sequence: CASSVLLANTGELFF. CDR3 bases: TGTGCCAGTAGTGTACTCTTGGCGAACACCGGGGAGCTGTTTTTT.